This T cell receptor (beta chain) was sequenced for a study of CD8 T cells in Susac syndrome. The multiple sclerosis controls consisted of treatment-naive patients with relapsing-remitting disease, either stable or active. Bulk CD8+ and CD4+ cells came from magnetic negative isolation; CD8+ TEMRA by FACS. This CDR3 spans 15 amino acids. Trimming cost V 0 bases and J 4 bases, with 10 bases left between them. The germline V gene has CDR1 KGHSH and CDR2 LQKENI. RNA was extracted with the RNeasy kit, and a quantity of 0.5 to 1 ug was reverse transcribed using random hexamers. The method of amplification for TCR beta CDR3 was immunoSEQ multiplex PCR, covering 54 Vbeta and 13 Jbeta. TCRdb ran MiXCR on the immunoSEQ multiplex PCR reads and lists one entry per CDR3 protein. This sample has 150,000 to 200,000 distinct CDR3 sequences; less than 95% occur once, and the top ten carry roughly 0.1%.

The sequence derives from a human donor with multiple sclerosis. This chain joins TRBV18 and TRBJ2-1; D not resolved. The specimen was CD4+ T cells from PBMCs. The CDR3: CASSPPGPPYNEQFF. The CDR3 region has the DNA TGTGCCAGCTCACCACCGGGCCCGCCTTACAATGAGCAGTTCTTC.